This T cell receptor (beta chain) is drawn from a study of type 1 and type 2 diabetes patients. About the research overall: Donors were type 1 diabetes, type 2 diabetes, or nondiabetic controls. Study-level results: In CD4+ and CD8+ T cells, type 2 diabetes diversity exceeded type 1.

Details on this clonotype: Its antigen remains unidentified. A much larger clone sits a single nucleotide away, making a read error possible. The CDR3 end shows no conserved phenylalanine or tryptophan, and so a read error is likely.

Amplification started from genomic DNA. The TCR beta CDR3 region was amplified using 30 forward and 13 reverse primers. TCRdb re-called the multiplex PCR reads with MiXCR, one entry per CDR3 protein. The table includes some 250,000 distinct CDR3 sequences, approximately 45% detected once. All diabetic donors were classified as either type 1 or type 2 diabetes. The TCR comes from a man between 18 and 35 years old with type 2 diabetes. The sequenced sample consisted of peripheral blood mononuclear cells (PBMCs).

CDR3 DNA sequence: TGTGCCAGCAGTGAAGAGACAGACTACGAGCAGTACTCC. This sequence encodes CASSEETDYEQYS. The rearrangement uses TRBV2 and TRBJ2-7; tentative D call: TRBD1 (5 bases). The CDR3 has 13 residues. The ends were cut back, 1 base at V and 3 bases at J, with 7 bases in the middle. The germline gives CDR1 SNHLY, CDR2 FYNNEI.